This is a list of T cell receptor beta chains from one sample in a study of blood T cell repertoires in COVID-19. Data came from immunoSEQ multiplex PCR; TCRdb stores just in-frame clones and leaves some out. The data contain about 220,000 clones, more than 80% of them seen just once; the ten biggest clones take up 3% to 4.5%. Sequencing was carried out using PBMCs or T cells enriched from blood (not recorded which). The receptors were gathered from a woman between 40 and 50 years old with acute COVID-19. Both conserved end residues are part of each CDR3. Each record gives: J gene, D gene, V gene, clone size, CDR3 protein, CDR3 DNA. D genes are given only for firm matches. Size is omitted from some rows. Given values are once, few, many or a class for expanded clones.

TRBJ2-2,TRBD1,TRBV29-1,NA,CSVEIGQGETGELFF,TGCAGCGTCGAGATAGGACAGGGCGAGACCGGGGAGCTGTTTTTT
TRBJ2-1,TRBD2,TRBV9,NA,CASSVGLAEYNEQFF,TGTGCCAGCAGCGTAGGGCTAGCGGAGTACAATGAGCAGTTCTTC
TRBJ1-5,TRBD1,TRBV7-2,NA,CASSPRQGGQPQHF,TGTGCCAGCAGCCCCCGACAGGGTGGGCAGCCCCAGCATTTT
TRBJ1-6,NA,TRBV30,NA,CAWDRRGGNSPLHF,TGTGCCTGGGACAGGAGGGGGGGTAATTCACCCCTCCACTTT
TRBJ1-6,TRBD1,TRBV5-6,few,CASSPGDSPNSPLHF,TGTGCCAGCAGCCCGGGGGACAGTCCGAATTCACCCCTCCACTTT
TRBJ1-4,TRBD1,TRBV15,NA,CATSRVGGQLNEKLFF,TGTGCCACCAGCAGAGTAGGGGGACAGCTTAATGAAAAACTGTTTTTT
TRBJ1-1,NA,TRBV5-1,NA,CASSWETGKAFF,TGCGCCAGCAGCTGGGAAACAGGGAAAGCTTTCTTT
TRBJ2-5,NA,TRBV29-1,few,CSVVGVGETQYF,TGCAGCGTCGTAGGGGTCGGGGAGACCCAGTACTTC
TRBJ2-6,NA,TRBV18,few,CASSPFRFSGANVLTF,TGTGCCAGCTCACCTTTCAGGTTCTCTGGGGCCAACGTCCTGACTTTC
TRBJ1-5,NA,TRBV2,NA,CASSLSENNQPQHF,TGTGCCAGCAGCCTCTCGGAGAACAATCAGCCCCAGCATTTT
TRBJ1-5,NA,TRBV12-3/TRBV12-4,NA,CASSPPFNQPQHF,TGTGCCAGCAGTCCCCCTTTCAATCAGCCCCAGCATTTT
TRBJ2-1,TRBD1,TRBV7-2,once,CASSQGQGASEQFF,TGTGCCAGCAGCCAGGGACAGGGGGCCAGTGAGCAGTTCTTC
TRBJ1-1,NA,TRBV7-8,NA,CASRVGLDTEAFF,TGTGCCAGCAGGGTGGGGCTTGACACTGAAGCTTTCTTT
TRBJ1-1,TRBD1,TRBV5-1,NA,CASSLARTGGTEAFF,TGCGCCAGCAGCTTGGCCCGGACAGGGGGCACTGAAGCTTTCTTT
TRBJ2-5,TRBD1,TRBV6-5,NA,CASSYSGTVGETQYF,TGTGCCAGCAGTTACTCTGGGACAGTGGGGGAGACCCAGTACTTC
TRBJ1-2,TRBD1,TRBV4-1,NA,CASSHPDRGRYGYTF,TGCGCCAGCAGCCACCCGGACAGGGGGAGGTATGGCTACACCTTC
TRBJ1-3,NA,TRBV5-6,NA,CASSPGQLSGNTIYF,TGTGCCAGCAGCCCCGGACAACTCTCTGGAAACACCATATATTTT
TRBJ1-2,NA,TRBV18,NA,CASSPPLFGGRYGYTF,TGTGCCAGCTCACCACCCCTATTTGGGGGCCGGTATGGCTACACCTTC
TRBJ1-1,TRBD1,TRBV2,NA,CASSNTEDRGANTEAFF,TGTGCCAGCAGTAATACCGAGGACAGGGGGGCTAACACTGAAGCTTTCTTT
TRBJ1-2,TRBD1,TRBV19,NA,CASRQGTGYTF,TGTGCCAGTAGACAGGGGACTGGCTACACCTTC
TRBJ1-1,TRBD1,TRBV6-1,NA,CASSEFLNRGHAEAFF,TGTGCCAGCAGTGAATTTCTGAACAGGGGGCACGCTGAAGCTTTCTTT
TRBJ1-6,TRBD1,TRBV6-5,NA,CASRTGTVALHF,TGTGCCAGCAGGACAGGGACGGTAGCCCTCCACTTT
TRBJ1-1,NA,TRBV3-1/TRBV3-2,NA,CASSLDSSLRSEAFF,TGTGCCAGCAGCCTCGACAGCTCCCTTAGGAGTGAAGCTTTCTTT
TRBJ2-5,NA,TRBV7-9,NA,CASSLLVSGGTETQYF,TGTGCCAGCAGCTTATTAGTATCTGGGGGGACGGAGACCCAGTACTTC
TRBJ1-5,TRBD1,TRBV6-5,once,CATGTGIGQPQHF,TGTGCCACCGGGACAGGGATCGGTCAGCCCCAGCATTTT
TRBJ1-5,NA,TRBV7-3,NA,CASSLSGGSNQPQHF,TGTGCCAGCAGCTTAAGTGGCGGGAGCAATCAGCCCCAGCATTTT
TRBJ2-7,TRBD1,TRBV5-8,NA,CASSLSPGTGYEQYF,TGTGCCAGCAGCTTGAGCCCTGGGACAGGTTACGAGCAGTACTTC
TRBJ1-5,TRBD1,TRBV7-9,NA,CASSQDRGVDNQPQHF,TGTGCCAGCAGCCAAGACAGGGGGGTGGACAATCAGCCCCAGCATTTT
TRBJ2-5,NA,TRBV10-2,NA,CASSEDSFGTQYF,TGCGCCAGCAGTGAGGACTCATTTGGGACCCAGTACTTC
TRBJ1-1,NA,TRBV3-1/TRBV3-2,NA,CASSLELGTEAFF,TGTGCCAGCAGTTTGGAGCTTGGCACTGAAGCTTTCTTT
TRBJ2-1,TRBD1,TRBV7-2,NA,CASSKRTGGNEQFF,TGTGCCAGCAGCAAGAGGACAGGAGGCAATGAGCAGTTCTTC
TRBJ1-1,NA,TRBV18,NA,CASSIDRISEAFF,TGTGCCAGCTCTATCGACAGGATCTCTGAAGCTTTCTTT
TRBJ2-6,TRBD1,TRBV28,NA,CASDRGTGLNGANVLTF,TGTGCCAGCGATAGGGGGACAGGGTTGAACGGGGCCAACGTCCTGACTTTC
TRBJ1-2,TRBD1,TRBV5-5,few,CASSLVDRGYYGYTF,TGTGCCAGCAGCTTGGTGGACAGGGGATACTATGGCTACACCTTC
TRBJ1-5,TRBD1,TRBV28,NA,CASSPGQGSNQPQHF,TGTGCCAGCAGTCCAGGACAGGGGAGCAATCAGCCCCAGCATTTT
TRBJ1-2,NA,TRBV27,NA,CASSRGEGFHGYTF,TGTGCCAGCAGTCGGGGGGAAGGGTTTCATGGCTACACCTTC
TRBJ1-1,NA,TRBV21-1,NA,CASSKGGGSAFF,TGTGCCAGCAGCAAAGGGGGAGGGTCGGCTTTCTTT
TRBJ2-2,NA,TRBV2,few,CASSEGRYTGELFF,TGTGCCAGCAGTGAAGGGAGGTACACCGGGGAGCTGTTTTTT
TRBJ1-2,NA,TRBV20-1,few,CSATDRTTYGYTF,TGCAGTGCTACTGACAGGACTACCTATGGCTACACCTTC
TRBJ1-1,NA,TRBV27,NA,CASSTQQGRNTEAFF,TGTGCCAGCAGTACCCAACAGGGAAGAAACACTGAAGCTTTCTTT
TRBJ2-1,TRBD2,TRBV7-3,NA,CASSTNSGARAGEQFF,TGTGCCAGCAGCACTAATAGCGGGGCCAGGGCAGGGGAGCAGTTCTTC
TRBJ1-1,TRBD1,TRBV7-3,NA,CASSLPGQGNTEAFF,TGTGCCAGCAGCCTCCCGGGACAGGGGAACACTGAAGCTTTCTTT
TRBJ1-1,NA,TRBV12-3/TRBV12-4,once,CASSFGSTEAFF,TGTGCCAGCAGTTTTGGGAGCACTGAAGCTTTCTTT
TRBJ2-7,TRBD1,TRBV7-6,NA,CASSLQPGGQYEQYF,TGTGCCAGCAGCTTACAGCCAGGGGGTCAGTACGAGCAGTACTTC
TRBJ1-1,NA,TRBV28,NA,CASTLGGMNTEAFF,TGTGCCAGCACCCTGGGGGGGATGAACACTGAAGCTTTCTTT
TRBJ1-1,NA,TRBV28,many,CASSLIGTRAFF,TGTGCCAGCAGCTTAATAGGGACAAGAGCTTTCTTT
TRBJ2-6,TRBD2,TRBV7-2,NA,CASSSSGGTGANVLTF,TGTGCCAGCAGTTCTAGCGGGGGGACTGGGGCCAACGTCCTGACTTTC
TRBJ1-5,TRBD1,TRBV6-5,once,CASSMTGNQPQHF,TGTGCCAGCAGTATGACAGGGAATCAGCCCCAGCATTTT
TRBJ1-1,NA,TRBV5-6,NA,CASSLTPQGEVEAFF,TGTGCCAGCAGCTTGACACCCCAAGGAGAGGTTGAAGCTTTCTTT
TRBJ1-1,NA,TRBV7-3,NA,CASSFGNTEAFF,TGTGCCAGCAGCTTCGGGAACACTGAAGCTTTCTTT